This TCR beta chain was profiled in a study of blood T cell repertoires in COVID-19. Study details: Acute and convalescent COVID-19 specimens originated in the United States, Italy and Spain.

CDR1 is SGDLS and CDR2 is YYNGEE in the germline V gene. CDR3 length equals 16 residues. Trimming cost V 4 bases and J 4 bases; bases outside gene matches: 11. The data were produced by immunoSEQ multiplex PCR, yet TCRdb's version contains in-frame clones alone and is incomplete. The sample has about 210,000 clones; about 91% are singletons. The chain recombines TRBV9 with TRBJ2-1; 7 bases fit TRBD2. Sequenced: peripheral blood. The origin of this receptor is a woman aged 40 to 50 with acute or convalescent COVID-19. The CDR3 DNA sequence: TGTGCCAGCAGCACACCGACGGGACTATCATACAATGAGCAGTTCTTC. It yields the protein CASSTPTGLSYNEQFF.